The 20 T cell receptor beta chains given below trace back to one sample, sequenced in a study of identical twins (TCRdb year 2016). The library was made by 5' RACE. Reads for this sample came from an Illumina HiSeq 2000. TCRdb's own reprocessing of the public reads used fastp at Q25 and MiXCR and kept productive beta chains. One record per CDR3 amino acid sequence lists the most common genes and DNA. The sample table holds 1.5 million to 2 million distinct CDR3 sequences, of which about 32% were seen once. About 0.27% of the sample is taken by the ten largest. The sequenced material came from cord blood. The receptors here all came from a newborn girl in good health.

In this sample, this clonotype turned up a few times. This rearrangement joins TRBV10-3 to TRBJ2-1; D may be TRBD2 (6 bases). The CDR3 is 14 amino acids. Germline values: CDR1 ENHRY, CDR2 SYGVKD. V lost 4 bases, J lost 5 bases, and 12 bases lay in between. In DNA, the CDR3 is TGTGCCATCAGTGGAAGCGGGCCTAACAATGAGCAGTTCTTC. Translated: CAISGSGPNNEQFF.

The V gene is TRBV7-2, the J gene TRBJ2-3; 7 bases are shared with TRBD2. This CDR3 has 16 residues. Per germline, CDR1 SGHTA and CDR2 FQGNSA. V was clipped by 0 bases and J by 1 base; unmatched bases: 4. CDR3 DNA: TGTGCCAGCAGCTTAGCGGGGGGGACTGGCACAGATACGCAGTATTTT. It codes for CASSLAGGTGTDTQYF.

The J gene is TRBJ2-7, the V gene TRBV30; 9 bases align to TRBD2. The assigned J gene may be wrong: the sequence end matches TRBJ2-5 better. The germline V gene has CDR1 GTSNPN and CDR2 SVGIG (reference sequence). CDR3 size: 13 residues. CDR3 nucleotide sequence: TGTGCCTGGAGTCGGACTAGCGCGGAGACCCAGTACTTC. Translating gives CAWSRTSAETQYF.

This chain uses TRBV2 with TRBJ2-5; 9 bases are a match to TRBD2. The CDR3 has 13 residues. CDR1 and CDR2 (germline): SNHLY, FYNNEI. Trimming cost V 6 bases and J 11 bases; bases outside gene matches: 10. The CDR3 reads CASSAVGLAQQYF. The CDR3 DNA reads TGTGCCAGCAGCGCCGTGGGACTAGCACAGCAGTACTTC.

On this clonotype itself: Relative to the germline gene, one junction end is altered; a read error may explain this. The chain is built from TRBV20-1 and TRBJ1-5; possibly TRBD1 for D (6 bases). CDR1 and CDR2 (germline): DFQATT, SNEGSKA (reference sequence). The CDR3 covers 18 residues. The CDR3 nucleotides are TGCAGTGCCAACCCCATAATTCCCGGGACATTTAGCAATCAGCCCCGGCATTTT. This sequence encodes CSANPIIPGTFSNQPRHF.

The chain has TRBV27 and TRBJ2-5; TRBD1 is a possible D gene (5 bases). The germline CDR1 and CDR2 sequences are MNHEY and SMNVEV (reference sequence). This CDR3 is 13 amino acids long. The V gene lost 8 bases and the J gene lost 11 bases, with 21 bases spanning the gap. CDR3 DNA sequence: TGTGCCAGCTTTAATTTTCTGGACAATGAGCAGTACTTC. Amino acid sequence: CASFNFLDNEQYF.

This clonotype was detected a few times. The chain combines TRBV28 with TRBJ1-6; the D is unclear. Germline V gene data show CDR1 as MDHEN and CDR2 as SYDVKM. This CDR3 region has 15 residues. Between the trimmed V and J ends, which lost 7 bases and 5 bases, there was a span of 15 bases. The DNA for the CDR3 is TGTGCCAGCACCATTTTCGACATTGATAATTCACCCCTCCACTTT. It is translated as CASTIFDIDNSPLHF.

The chain recombines TRBV19 with TRBJ1-2, with D tentatively TRBD1 (5 bases). This CDR3 has 14 residues. The V end was cut by 3 bases, the J end by 4 bases, with 12 bases between. Germline V CDR1 and CDR2: LNHDA, SQIVND (reference sequence). CDR3 in amino acids: CASSIYSGPYGYTF. CDR3 DNA: TGTGCCAGTAGTATCTATTCGGGGCCCTATGGCTACACCTTC.

The CDR3: CASSVDPGTGLYEQYF. CDR3 DNA sequence: TGTGCCAGCAGCGTCGATCCCGGGACAGGTCTCTACGAGCAGTACTTC. V gene TRBV9 combines with J gene TRBJ2-7; 8 bases are a match to TRBD1. The germline CDR1 and CDR2 sequences are SGDLS and YYNGEE. CDR3 length equals 16 residues. V dropped 2 bases and J dropped 3; count of bases not matched to a gene: 10.

In its sample, this clonotype was seen a few times. The chain couples TRBV15 to TRBJ1-4; TRBD1 agrees at 8 bases. Unmatched junction bases numbered 6, after V lost 8 bases and J lost 7 bases. Germline lookup yields CDR1 LNHNV and CDR2 YYDKDF (reference sequence). The CDR3 has 13 residues. The CDR3 DNA sequence: TGTGCCACCGCCGGACAGGGCGGTGAAAAACTGTTTTTT. Amino acid sequence: CATAGQGGEKLFF. The entire variable domain, with the rest obtained from reference TRBV15 and TRBJ1-4, is as follows: DAMVIQNPRYQVTQFGKPVTLSCSQTLNHNVMYWYQQKSSQAPKLLFHYYDKDFNNEADTPDNFQSRRPNTSFCFLDIRSPGLGDTAMYLCATAGQGGEKLFFGSGTQLSVL.

The count of this clonotype is one. The J gene is TRBJ2-7, the V gene TRBV5-6; D is uncertain. The end of the DNA is better explained by TRBJ2-5, so the J call may be wrong. The germline V gene encodes CDR1 SGHDT and CDR2 YYEEEE. The CDR3 length is 14 residues. The CDR3 sequence is CASSVASRSETQYF. The DNA for the CDR3 is TGTGCCAGCAGTGTAGCCTCAAGGTCAGAGACCCAGTACTTC.

The V and J genes are TRBV28 and TRBJ2-7; the D gene is possibly TRBD1 (5 bases). The germline V gene has CDR1 MDHEN and CDR2 SYDVKM. This CDR3 region has 18 residues. With 5 bases removed from V and 0 bases from J, the gap between germline ends came to 23 bases. CDR3 sequence (DNA): TGTGCCAGCAGTCTCAGGGCCAATAGCCCTCTTAGCTCCTACGAGCAGTACTTC. Translation gives CASSLRANSPLSSYEQYF.

The chain is built from TRBV5-1 and TRBJ2-7; D is unresolved. V shed 4 bases and J shed 4 bases, with 15 bases lying between them. There are 14 residues in the CDR3. Germline CDR1 and CDR2: SGHRS and YFSETQ. The CDR3 bases are TGCGCCAGCAGCCCTGGCCCTGAACCTTACGAGCAGTACTTC. Residues: CASSPGPEPYEQYF.

The J gene is TRBJ2-7, the V gene TRBV6-6; D ambiguous. V lost 6 bases and J lost 5, with 14 bases in between. Germline loops: CDR1 MNHNY, CDR2 SVGAGI (reference sequence). The CDR3 is made up of 13 amino acids. Here the CDR3 reads CASRNLEHHEQYF. The DNA of the CDR3 is TGTGCCAGCAGGAACCTCGAACACCACGAGCAGTACTTC.

The chain employs TRBV10-3 and TRBJ2-1; D gene uncertain. The V gene's germline CDR1 is ENHRY and CDR2 SYGVKD. Between the trimmed V and J ends, which lost 10 bases and 4 bases, there was a span of 20 bases. The CDR3 totals 15 residues. The DNA for the CDR3 is TGTGCCACCGACCCGGACGGTCGGTCGTACAATGAGCAGTTCTTC. It translates to CATDPDGRSYNEQFF.

V and J are TRBV20-1 and TRBJ2-3; tentatively, D is TRBD2 (6 bases). V was cut by 6 bases and J by 4 bases, with 20 bases left in between. Germline CDR1 reads DFQATT; CDR2 reads SNEGSKA (reference sequence). This CDR3 region has 15 residues. The chain's CDR3 is CSALPPSEGPDTQYF. In DNA form, the CDR3 reads TGCAGTGCACTCCCCCCTAGCGAAGGACCAGATACGCAGTATTTT.

The chain employs TRBV5-1 and TRBJ2-7, with 7 bases lining up with TRBD1. Trimming cost V 2 bases and J 0 bases; bases outside gene matches: 8. CDR1 is SGHRS and CDR2 is YFSETQ in the germline V gene. This CDR3 has 16 amino acids. CDR3 amino acids: CASSFSPGQRSYEQYF. For the CDR3, the DNA is TGCGCCAGCAGCTTTTCCCCGGGACAGCGCTCCTACGAGCAGTACTTC. Combining the CDR3 with reference TRBV5-1 and TRBJ2-7 gives the whole variable domain KAGVTQTPRYLIKTRGQQVTLSCSPISGHRSVSWYQQTPGQGLQFLFEYFSETQRNKGNFPGRFSGRQFSNSRSEMNVSTLELGDSALYLCASSFSPGQRSYEQYFGPGTRLTVT.

The chain's CDR3 is CASSASQGNTQYF. In DNA, the CDR3 is TGTGCCAGCAGCGCAAGCCAGGGAAATACGCAGTATTTT. This chain joins TRBV9 and TRBJ2-3; a weak D match, TRBD1 (5 bases). CDR3 size: 13 residues. CDR1 and CDR2 from the germline V gene are SGDLS and YYNGEE. Trimming shortened V by 3 bases and J by 7 bases, and 12 bases separated the two germline ends. The full variable domain, completed using reference TRBV9 and TRBJ2-3, is DSGVTQTPKHLITATGQRVTLRCSPRSGDLSVYWYQQSLDQGLQFLIQYYNGEERAKGNILERFSAQQFPDLHSELNLSSLELGDSALYFCASSASQGNTQYFGPGTRLTVL.

The chain is built from TRBV20-1 and TRBJ1-5; tentative D call: TRBD1 (6 bases). CDR1 DFQATT and CDR2 SNEGSKA come from the germline V gene (reference sequence). The CDR3 length is 13 residues. Trimming shortened V by 4 bases and J by 7 bases, and 14 bases separated the two germline ends. CDR3 nucleotide sequence: TGCAGTGCTATTAACAGGGTCGGGCAGCCCCAGCATTTT. It is translated as CSAINRVGQPQHF.

This chain links TRBV7-2 with TRBJ2-5; no definite D call. The CDR3 covers 16 residues. V gave up 5 bases and J gave up 0 bases, with 16 bases separating them. Germline CDR1 and CDR2: SGHTA and FQGNSA. The DNA for the CDR3 is TGTGCCAGCAGCCCATTCCCCTGGACCCACCAAGAGACCCAGTACTTC. Translating gives CASSPFPWTHQETQYF.